This T cell receptor beta chain is drawn from a study of PD-1 blockade in classical Hodgkin lymphoma. Notes on the study in general: In CD4+ cells, TCR diversity went up significantly by C4D1, but in CD8+ cells it did not.

About this clone itself: The target antigen is unknown.

Produced via immunoSEQ multiplex PCR; TCRdb's table is partial and in-frame only. The sample lists fewer than 35,000 clones, around four fifths occurring once. The CDR3 covers 18 residues. V was clipped by 2 bases and J by 1 base, with 21 bases between them. Germline V gene sequence: CDR1 SGHRS, CDR2 YFSETQ. As for time point: cycle 4 day 1 (C4D1), after less than 7 weeks of nivolumab. After autologous stem cell transplantation all patients relapsed, and prior brentuximab vedotin exposure differed between cohorts. The authors purified CD4+ T cells from thawed PBMCs by magnetic negative selection. The source of this sequence is a human donor with classical Hodgkin lymphoma. This chain links TRBV5-1 with TRBJ2-5; D perhaps matches TRBD2 (6 bases). The material was CD4+ T cells from blood, obtained before the fourth cycle of nivolumab. The CDR3: CASSFRGYRAGSQETQYF. The CDR3 nucleotides read TGCGCCAGCAGCTTTCGGGGGTATCGGGCGGGGAGCCAAGAGACCCAGTACTTC.